Following are 23 T cell receptor beta chains from one sample sequenced in a study of cytomegalovirus exposure and HLA in healthy donors. PCR used 60 Vbeta primers and 13 Jbeta primers. Sequencing used immunoSEQ multiplex PCR; TCRdb keeps in-frame clones, though not all of them. The sample contains 110,000 to 150,000 clones, around three quarters of which appear only once. Input material: PBMCs. The receptors derive from a middle-aged woman in good health and CMV-seronegative.

The rearrangement uses TRBV5-1 and TRBJ1-1, with D unresolved. There are 14 residues in the CDR3. V lost 1 base, J lost 0 bases, and 7 bases lay in between. Germline V CDR1 and CDR2: SGHRS, YFSETQ. The CDR3 protein is CASSLSGLNTEAFF. As DNA, the CDR3 is TGCGCCAGCAGCTTGTCGGGTTTGAACACTGAAGCTTTCTTT.

The table lists this clone with a count of one. V usage is TRBV6-1 and J usage is TRBJ1-5; perhaps TRBD1 as D (5 bases). Trimming left V 5 bases short and J 0 bases short, with 11 bases between. Germline CDR1 and CDR2: MNHNS and SASEGT. The CDR3 loop spans 15 amino acids. CDR3 loop: CASSLRQFSNQPQHF. For the CDR3, the DNA is TGTGCCAGCAGTCTTCGACAGTTTAGCAATCAGCCCCAGCATTTT.

On this clone: Other DNA sequences in this specimen translate into the identical CDR3. The genes are TRBV14 and TRBJ1-2; D is possibly TRBD1 (5 bases). The CDR3 spans 13 residues. Germline CDR1 is SGHDN and CDR2 is FVKESK. V was shortened by 1 base and J by 4 bases, with 7 bases between the two germline ends. In DNA form, the CDR3 reads TGTGCCAGCAGCCAAGTCGGGGGCTATGGCTACACCTTC. It specifies CASSQVGGYGYTF. Using reference TRBV14 and TRBJ1-2 for the parts outside the CDR3, the full variable domain is EAGVTQFPSHSVIEKGQTVTLRCDPISGHDNLYWYRRVMGKEIKFLLHFVKESKQDESGMPNNRFLAERTGGTYSTLKVQPAELEDSGVYFCASSQVGGYGYTFGSGTRLTVV.

This chain uses TRBV2 with TRBJ1-2, with D possibly matching TRBD1 (5 bases). V lost 4 bases to trimming and J lost 4 bases, with 16 bases between them. This CDR3 has 15 amino acids. Germline CDR1 SNHLY, CDR2 FYNNEI. As DNA, the CDR3 is TGTGCCAGCAGTGTATCAGGGTCCGTGGGCTATGGCTACACCTTC. Translation: CASSVSGSVGYGYTF.

In this sample, this clone turned up once. This sequence joins TRBV5-1 and TRBJ1-4; 12 nucleotides align to TRBD1. CDR3 length equals 15 residues. The ends lost 4 bases at V and 7 bases at J; junction bases unmatched: 5. Germline V gives CDR1 SGHRS, CDR2 YFSETQ. The CDR3 region is CASSITGQGAEKLFF. CDR3 in DNA: TGCGCCAGCAGCATTACGGGACAGGGGGCTGAAAAACTGTTTTTT.

The rearrangement links TRBV27 to TRBJ2-1; 8 bases agree with TRBD1. CDR3 length: 15 amino acids. Germline V CDR1 and CDR2: MNHEY, SMNVEV (reference sequence). The V gene end was trimmed by 3 bases and the J gene end by 4 bases; junction bases not matched to a gene: 5. The CDR3 here is CASSFPGTGYNEQFF. The CDR3 DNA reads TGTGCCAGCAGTTTCCCCGGGACAGGTTACAATGAGCAGTTCTTC.

This clone was seen more than once but under ten times. The chain recombines TRBV27 with TRBJ2-1, with D perhaps TRBD2 (7 bases). The CDR3 is made up of 14 amino acids. V lost 2 bases and J 4 bases, leaving 9 bases between the germline ends. Germline-derived CDR1 and CDR2 are MNHEY and SMNVEV (reference sequence). The CDR3, as DNA: TGTGCCAGCAGTTTAGAGGGGGGGTACAATGAGCAGTTCTTC. Its protein product is CASSLEGGYNEQFF.

The chain links TRBV30 to TRBJ2-7; 12 positions match TRBD2. J gave up 6 bases and V 3 bases, and 12 bases lay outside the gene matches. Germline lookup yields CDR1 GTSNPN and CDR2 SVGIG (reference sequence). This CDR3 spans 16 amino acids. Here the CDR3 DNA reads TGTGCCTGGAGCCCTAGGACTAGCGGGATCTTCGGCGAGCAGTACTTC. Translating gives CAWSPRTSGIFGEQYF.

This clone was seen just once. The chain carries TRBV11-1 and TRBJ2-7; TRBD2 aligns across 8 bases. The CDR3 has 14 residues. Germline CDR1 is SGHAT and CDR2 is FQDESV (reference sequence). Trimming took 3 bases from V and 5 from J; bases not matched to a gene: 6. DNA of the CDR3: TGTGCCAGCAGCTTCAGCGGGAGTTCCGACGAGCAGTACTTC. It specifies CASSFSGSSDEQYF. Complete variable domain (other parts from reference TRBV11-1 and TRBJ2-7): EAEVAQSPRYKITEKSQAVAFWCDPISGHATLYWYRQILGQGPELLVQFQDESVVDDSQLPKDRFSAERLKGVDSTLKIQPAELGDSAMYLCASSFSGSSDEQYFGPGTRLTVT.

Of note for this clone: Other nucleotide sequences in the sample specify the same CDR3. The chain links TRBV19 to TRBJ1-5, with 8 bases fitting TRBD1. This CDR3 region has 14 residues. V shed 3 bases and J 4 bases; nucleotides not matched to a gene: 2. CDR1 LNHDA and CDR2 SQIVND come from the germline V gene (reference sequence). The CDR3 bases are TGTGCCAGTAGTATCACAGGGGGGAATCAGCCCCAGCATTTT. It translates to CASSITGGNQPQHF.

The V and J genes are TRBV7-6 and TRBJ1-4; D uncertain. This CDR3 is built from 14 residues. CDR1 and CDR2 from the germline V gene are SGHVS and FNYEAQ. V was clipped by 2 bases and J by 4 bases, with 8 bases between them. The CDR3 sequence is CASSLMEVNEKLFF. The CDR3 region has the DNA TGTGCCAGCAGCTTAATGGAGGTTAATGAAAAACTGTTTTTT.

This chain connects TRBV6-1 to TRBJ2-5, with 8 bases identical to TRBD1. Germline V gene lookup returns CDR1 MNHNS and CDR2 SASEGT. Trimming took 3 bases from V and 4 from J; bases not matched to a gene: 10. The CDR3 runs to 16 residues. Written as DNA, the CDR3 is TGTGCCAGCAGTGACGGGTGGGCAGGGGGCCTAGAGACCCAGTACTTC. Translating gives CASSDGWAGGLETQYF.

J is TRBJ1-6 and V is TRBV6-1; the D gene is possibly TRBD1 (6 bases). The CDR3 covers 16 residues. The germline V and J ends were trimmed by 3 bases and 0 bases, with 9 bases remaining between them. Germline V gives CDR1 MNHNS, CDR2 SASEGT. CDR3: CASSEGTYSYNSPLHF. The CDR3 DNA is TGTGCCAGCAGTGAGGGGACATACTCCTATAATTCACCCCTCCACTTT.

The chain has TRBV19 and TRBJ1-2; the D gene is possibly TRBD1 (6 bases). CDR3 length: 13 amino acids. The germline V gene encodes CDR1 LNHDA and CDR2 SQIVND (reference sequence). Deletions cut 5 bases from V and 5 bases from J, with 12 bases between. The CDR3 DNA is TGTGCCAGTAGTCTTGACAGGAGGTATGGCTACACCTTC. Translated, it gives CASSLDRRYGYTF.

V gene TRBV7-9 combines with J gene TRBJ1-5; D unresolved. Trimming removed 3 bases at V and 0 bases at J, with 15 bases between. The germline gives CDR1 SEHNR, CDR2 FQNEAQ (reference sequence). The CDR3 is made up of 17 amino acids. CDR3 bases: TGTGCCAGCAGCTTGGGCCCCCTAACTCGTAGCAATCAGCCCCAGCATTTT. Residues: CASSLGPLTRSNQPQHF. Looking up the rest from reference TRBV7-9 and TRBJ1-5 gives the full variable domain: DTGVSQNPRHKITKRGQNVTFRCDPISEHNRLYWYRQTLGQGPEFLTYFQNEAQLEKSRLLSDRFSAERPKGSFSTLEIQRTEQGDSAMYLCASSLGPLTRSNQPQHFGDGTRLSIL.

V is TRBV28 and J is TRBJ1-2, with 7 bases lining up with TRBD1. The germline V gene has CDR1 MDHEN and CDR2 SYDVKM. The J segment lost 3 bases and the V segment lost 5 bases, leaving 12 bases of the junction unmatched. The CDR3 is 16 amino acids. CDR3 sequence (DNA): TGTGCCAGCAGTCCCGGGACAGTGGCATTCTACTATGGCTACACCTTC. Translating gives CASSPGTVAFYYGYTF.

This clone was detected a few times. This chain uses TRBV5-6 with TRBJ2-3; 14 nucleotides line up with TRBD2. Germline V gene lookup returns CDR1 SGHDT and CDR2 YYEEEE. V lost 3 bases, J lost 10 bases, and 10 bases stayed unmatched. This CDR3 is 16 amino acids long. Here the CDR3 DNA reads TGTGCCAGCAGCTCCCCGACTAGCGGGGGGGCCTGGTCGCAGTATTTT. It yields the protein CASSSPTSGGAWSQYF.

This clone was recorded once. The chain links TRBV5-4 to TRBJ1-2, with 11 nucleotides matching TRBD1. Germline trimming cut 4 bases from V and 7 bases from J; bases unmatched to any gene: 12. This CDR3 has 16 residues. CDR1 and CDR2 (germline): SGHNT, YYREEE (reference sequence). The CDR3 here is CASSGEDRGLYRGYTF. CDR3 DNA sequence: TGTGCCAGCAGCGGAGAGGACAGGGGGCTATACCGTGGCTACACCTTC.

The J gene is TRBJ1-5, the V gene TRBV2; TRBD1 might be the D (6 bases). CDR1 is SNHLY and CDR2 is FYNNEI in the germline V gene. This CDR3 contains 14 residues. The V and J ends lost 8 bases and 7 bases respectively, with 18 bases between them. DNA of the CDR3: TGTGCCAGCGGGGGGGGGCGAGGTATACAGCCCCAGCATTTT. This gives the protein CASGGGRGIQPQHF.

The gene calls are TRBV5-1 and TRBJ1-1; D gene ambiguous. V gave up 4 bases and J gave up 1 base, with 11 bases separating them. Germline CDR1 reads SGHRS; CDR2 reads YFSETQ. The CDR3 has 14 amino acids. In DNA, the CDR3 is TGCGCCAGCAGCCCCAGTCGACAGAACACTGAAGCTTTCTTT. Translation: CASSPSRQNTEAFF.

Comments on this clone: The junction and the germline gene differ at one end; a read error may be behind it. Other DNA sequences of this sample code for an identical CDR3. The chain recombines TRBV5-1 with TRBJ2-3, with 8 positions matching TRBD2. This CDR3 has 18 residues. The V gene's germline CDR1 is SGHRS and CDR2 YFSETQ. The CDR3 here is CASSLAKGDGGETDTQYF. In DNA form, the CDR3 reads TGCGCCAGCAGTTTGGCCAAGGGTGACGGGGGGGAGACAGATACGCAGTATTTT.

The chain joins TRBV6-1 to TRBJ1-1; D not resolved. The V end lost 7 bases, the J end lost 3 bases, and 15 bases lay between the germline ends. Germline CDR1 is MNHNS and CDR2 is SASEGT. This CDR3 has 14 amino acids. CDR3 coding DNA: TGTGCCAGCACCCGGCGAGGGTCGGACACTGAAGCTTTCTTT. It encodes CASTRRGSDTEAFF.

The gene calls are TRBV5-1 and TRBJ1-4; D may be TRBD1 (6 bases). The germline V gene encodes CDR1 SGHRS and CDR2 YFSETQ. The CDR3 spans 15 residues. Trimming stripped 5 bases from V and 7 bases from J, with 18 bases between. The CDR3 spells CASRGAGMTIEKLFF. The CDR3 nucleotides read TGCGCCAGCAGGGGGGCCGGGATGACCATTGAAAAACTGTTTTTT. The complete variable domain, with remaining parts taken from reference TRBV5-1 and TRBJ1-4, reads KAGVTQTPRYLIKTRGQQVTLSCSPISGHRSVSWYQQTPGQGLQFLFEYFSETQRNKGNFPGRFSGRQFSNSRSEMNVSTLELGDSALYLCASRGAGMTIEKLFFGSGTQLSVL.